This TCR beta chain comes out of a study of shared clonotypes between healthy human individuals. Terminally differentiated effector memory CD45RA+ cells were excluded by CCR7 positive selection of CD45RO-negative cells. Each sample came from a Caucasian adult donor living in Nashville, Tennessee. This table comes from immunoSEQ multiplex PCR, and its TCRdb copy is limited to in-frame clones, with some not included. The sample includes around 2,000,000 clones, 85% to 95% of them seen just once. The CDR3 totals 16 residues. Germline trimming cut 0 bases from V and 4 bases from J; bases unmatched to any gene: 4. CDR1 is SGDLS and CDR2 is YYNGEE in the germline V gene.

This receptor was obtained from a man in his late teens or twenties in good health. Some clones in this sample may be carry-over from other donors' samples. Material for sequencing was naive CD8+ T cells from PBMCs. The gene calls are TRBV9 and TRBJ2-3, with 11 bases fitting TRBD2. The chain's CDR3 is CASSVGGLAVSDTQYF. The CDR3 nucleotides read TGTGCCAGCAGCGTAGGGGGACTAGCGGTTTCAGATACGCAGTATTTT.